This T cell receptor (beta chain) was obtained from a study of cytomegalovirus exposure and HLA in healthy donors. Study background: There were 117 million unique TCR beta sequences, drawn from about 200 million T cells, in an earlier analysis. Study results and limitations: It was assumed in the presence/absence analyses that sequencing depth was roughly uniform across donors. When analyzed later, the rates of TCR association showed variation by HLA locus, with DRB1 the most and HLA-C the fewest.

Comments on this clone: The antigen remains undetermined.

This PCR relied on a set of 60 Vbeta primers and 13 Jbeta primers. Original methodology: The count from a later analysis was about 80 million unique TCR beta chains, some 10 million of them shared. Repertoires were generated with immunoSEQ multiplex PCR, while TCRdb's copy carries only in-frame clones and drops some. The V and J calls and the clone size are those of that table, but D and trimming were determined from the DNA. The sample holds under 130,000 clones, 78% seen once. After removal of 6 bases from V and 3 bases from J, the junction contained 10 bases not matched to a gene. This CDR3 spans 15 amino acids. The germline gives CDR1 MDHEN, CDR2 SYDVKM.

Sequenced: PBMCs. The rearrangement joins TRBV28 to TRBJ2-7; 8 bases fit TRBD1. The sequence was obtained from a man aged 30 to 45 in good health and CMV-seronegative. The CDR3 sequence is CASSSSGQGYYEQYF. The CDR3 coding sequence is TGTGCCAGCAGCTCCTCCGGACAGGGATACTACGAGCAGTACTTC.